Described below is a single T cell receptor (beta chain) sequence and its context. The germline CDR1 and CDR2 sequences are KGHSH and LQKENI. The CDR3 spans 15 residues. V trimming: 4 bases; J trimming: 2 bases; junction bases outside the gene matches: 2. The data were taken from a study of T cell responses to AZD1222 COVID-19 vaccine. Sequencing used immunoSEQ multiplex PCR; TCRdb keeps in-frame clones, though not all of them. The table lists approximately 74,000 clones, 86% of them singletons. This receptor was identified in an adult in good health. The chain combines TRBV18 with TRBJ2-1, with 10 bases identical to TRBD1. The sample was peripheral blood, taken on day 0 of AZD1222 vaccination. The CDR3 DNA reads as TGTGCCAGCTCACGGGGACAGGGGACCTACAATGAGCAGTTCTTC. Amino acids: CASSRGQGTYNEQFF.